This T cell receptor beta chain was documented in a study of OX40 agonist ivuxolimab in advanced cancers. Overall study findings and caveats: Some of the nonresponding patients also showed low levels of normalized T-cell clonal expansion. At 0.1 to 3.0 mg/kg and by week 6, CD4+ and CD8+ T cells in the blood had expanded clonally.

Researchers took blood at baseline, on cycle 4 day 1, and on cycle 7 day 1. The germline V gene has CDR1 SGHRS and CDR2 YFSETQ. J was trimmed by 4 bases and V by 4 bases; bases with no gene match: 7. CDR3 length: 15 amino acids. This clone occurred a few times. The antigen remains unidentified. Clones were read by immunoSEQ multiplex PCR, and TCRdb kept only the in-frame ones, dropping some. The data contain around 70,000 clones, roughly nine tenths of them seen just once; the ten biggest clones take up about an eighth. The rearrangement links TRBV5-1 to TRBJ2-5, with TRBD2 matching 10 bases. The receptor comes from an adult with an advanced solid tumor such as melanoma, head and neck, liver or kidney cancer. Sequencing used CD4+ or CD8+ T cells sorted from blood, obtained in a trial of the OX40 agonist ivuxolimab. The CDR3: CASSRGTSVGETQYF. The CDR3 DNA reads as TGCGCCAGCAGCCGCGGGACTAGCGTTGGAGAGACCCAGTACTTC. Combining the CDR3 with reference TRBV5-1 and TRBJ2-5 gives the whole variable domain KAGVTQTPRYLIKTRGQQVTLSCSPISGHRSVSWYQQTPGQGLQFLFEYFSETQRNKGNFPGRFSGRQFSNSRSEMNVSTLELGDSALYLCASSRGTSVGETQYFGPGTRLLVL.